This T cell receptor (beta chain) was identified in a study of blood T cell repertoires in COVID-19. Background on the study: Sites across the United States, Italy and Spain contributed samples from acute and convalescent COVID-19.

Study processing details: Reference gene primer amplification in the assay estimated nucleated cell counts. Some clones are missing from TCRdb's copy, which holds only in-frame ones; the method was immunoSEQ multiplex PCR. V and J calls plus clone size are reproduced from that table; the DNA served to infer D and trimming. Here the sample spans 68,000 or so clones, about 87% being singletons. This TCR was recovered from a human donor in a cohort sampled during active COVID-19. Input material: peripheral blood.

CDR3 in amino acids: CASSDPGQGPEQYF. CDR3 DNA: TGTGCCAGCAGTGACCCGGGACAGGGTCCCGAGCAGTACTTC. The chain links TRBV27 to TRBJ2-7; 9 bases agree with TRBD1. The CDR3 has 14 amino acids. Germline V gene lookup returns CDR1 MNHEY and CDR2 SMNVEV (reference sequence). Losses at the gene ends were 5 bases for V and 6 bases for J; bases not matched to a gene: 8.